Each of the 25 T cell receptor beta chains below was sequenced from the same sample in a study of T cells expressing NK-cell markers (dated by TCRdb to about 2020). Preparation of the library involved 5' RACE. Reads for this sample came from an Illumina HiSeq 2000. The reads were reprocessed in TCRdb, with one entry per CDR3 protein sequence and no accompanying DNA. This sample's table has entries for approximately 420,000 distinct CDR3 sequences. The top ten hold 9.5% to 12% of the sample. The specimen sequenced was blood T cells: a sorted CD56 or NKG2C T cell subset, CD4+ or CD8+ T cells, or bulk PBMC T cells (not recorded which). The receptors originated from a woman aged 45 to 65 in good health. Donor details come from another sample of the same person, matched by shared clones.

The chain recombines TRBV7-9 with TRBJ2-3. Looked up from germline, CDR1 is SEHNR and CDR2 is FQNEAQ (reference sequence). This CDR3 contains 11 residues. This CDR3 reads CATPFGDTQYF. The full variable domain, in which reference TRBV7-9 and TRBJ2-3 provide the parts outside the CDR3, is DTGVSQNPRHKITKRGQNVTFRCDPISEHNRLYWYRQTLGQGPEFLTYFQNEAQLEKSRLLSDRFSAERPKGSFSTLEIQRTEQGDSAMYLCATPFGDTQYFGPGTRLTVL.

The chain employs TRBV5-1 and TRBJ2-1. The germline V gene encodes CDR1 SGHRS and CDR2 YFSETQ. The CDR3 totals 13 residues. The CDR3 spells CASSLAIFGTQFF.

This chain links TRBV4-1 with TRBJ2-1; the D gene TCRdb calls, TRBD2, cannot be checked with no DNA. The CDR3 length is 15 residues. Germline assignment: CDR1 MGHRA and CDR2 YSYEKL. CDR3 sequence: CASSRPGRVGNEQFF.

This sequence joins TRBV7-8 and TRBJ1-4. Germline V gene sequence: CDR1 SGHVS, CDR2 FQNEAQ. This CDR3 spans 13 amino acids. The CDR3 sequence is CASRQNVNEKLFF.

The chain recombines TRBV6-1 with TRBJ1-2; TCRdb calls TRBD1, which cannot be checked without DNA. This CDR3 is built from 16 residues. Looked up from germline, CDR1 is MNHNS and CDR2 is SASEGT. Here the CDR3 reads CASSEGTGIPNYGYTF.

The chain uses TRBV27 and TRBJ2-1; TCRdb's D gene call, TRBD2, goes unchecked for lack of DNA. This CDR3 spans 15 amino acids. Per the germline V gene, CDR1 is MNHEY and CDR2 is SMNVEV (reference sequence). The CDR3 sequence: CASNGGRAKYNEQFF.

The V and J genes are TRBV5-1 and TRBJ2-1; TCRdb selects TRBD1, and the lack of DNA leaves this call unchecked. Germline V gives CDR1 SGHRS, CDR2 YFSETQ. This CDR3 is 17 amino acids long. The CDR3 loop reads CASSLPPGTNSYNEQFF.

The rearrangement uses TRBV6-5 and TRBJ1-2; TCRdb reports TRBD1, a call that lacks DNA to check it against. The V gene's germline CDR1 is MNHEY and CDR2 SVGAGI. The CDR3 length is 13 residues. The CDR3 here is CASNTGTVYGYTF.

V and J are TRBV5-1 and TRBJ2-1; there is no DNA to check the TCRdb D call of TRBD2. The CDR3 has 12 residues. Germline V CDR1 and CDR2: SGHRS, YFSETQ. This chain's CDR3 is CASSPANNEQFF.

The rearrangement uses TRBV25-1 and TRBJ1-2. Germline CDR1 and CDR2: MGHDK and SYGVNS. There are 14 residues in the CDR3. The CDR3 sequence: CASSEMSYNYGYTF.

The V gene is TRBV29-1, the J gene TRBJ2-7. The CDR3 covers 12 residues. Germline V gene sequence: CDR1 SQVTM, CDR2 ANQGSEA. The CDR3 here is CSVERGSYEQYF.

The chain joins TRBV11-2 to TRBJ2-2; TCRdb outputs TRBD2, but without DNA this stays unchecked. The CDR3 sequence is 14 residues long. Germline CDR1 reads SGHAT; CDR2 reads FQNNGV. The CDR3 is CASSFGTTTGELFF.

The chain combines TRBV9 with TRBJ2-5; TCRdb calls TRBD2, which cannot be checked without DNA. The CDR3 is made up of 13 amino acids. From germline, CDR1 is SGDLS and CDR2 YYNGEE. CDR3 amino acids: CASSAAGQETQYF.

This chain uses TRBV6-5 with TRBJ1-5; TCRdb reports TRBD1, a call that lacks DNA to check it against. This CDR3 comprises 16 residues. Germline V gives CDR1 MNHEY, CDR2 SVGAGI. CDR3 sequence reads: CASSRTGAGSNQPQHF.

V gene TRBV5-1 combines with J gene TRBJ2-1; TCRdb gives TRBD1 as the D gene, but with no DNA this cannot be confirmed. The CDR3 has 17 amino acids. Per the germline V gene, CDR1 is SGHRS and CDR2 is YFSETQ. The CDR3 sequence is CASSLSDGALWGNEQFF. The full variable domain, completed using reference TRBV5-1 and TRBJ2-1, is KAGVTQTPRYLIKTRGQQVTLSCSPISGHRSVSWYQQTPGQGLQFLFEYFSETQRNKGNFPGRFSGRQFSNSRSEMNVSTLELGDSALYLCASSLSDGALWGNEQFFGPGTRLTVL.

The V call is TRBV5-6, the J call TRBJ2-7. CDR1 and CDR2 (germline): SGHDT, YYEEEE. The CDR3 runs to 18 residues. The CDR3 spells CASSLGESRRKLGNEQYF.

The V call is TRBV2, the J call TRBJ2-7; the D call from TCRdb, TRBD2, cannot be confirmed without DNA. This CDR3 region has 14 residues. Germline V CDR1 and CDR2: SNHLY, FYNNEI. CDR3 amino acids: CASGPELEVYEQYF. Together with reference TRBV2 and TRBJ2-7, the CDR3 gives the full variable domain: EPEVTQTPSHQVTQMGQEVILRCVPISNHLYFYWYRQILGQKVEFLVSFYNNEISEKSEIFDDQFSVERPDGSNFTLKIRSTKLEDSAMYFCASGPELEVYEQYFGPGTRLTVT.

The CDR3 loop is CASSGGRVLNEQFF. The gene calls are TRBV11-2 and TRBJ2-1; absent DNA, TCRdb's TRBD2 call cannot be checked. Germline CDR1 is SGHAT and CDR2 is FQNNGV. The CDR3 is 14 residues long.

This chain joins TRBV19 and TRBJ1-5; TCRdb gives TRBD1 as the D gene, but with no DNA this cannot be confirmed. The CDR3 consists of 14 residues. From germline, CDR1 is LNHDA and CDR2 SQIVND (reference sequence). CDR3 protein: CASRWGASNQPQHF.

This chain joins TRBV19 and TRBJ2-5; TCRdb picks TRBD2, but there is no DNA to check that call. The CDR3 sequence is 14 residues long. Per the germline V gene, CDR1 is LNHDA and CDR2 is SQIVND (reference sequence). CDR3: CASSIASGQETQYF.

This rearrangement joins TRBV6-5 to TRBJ2-7; TCRdb's D call of TRBD1 is untestable without DNA. The germline gives CDR1 MNHEY, CDR2 SVGAGI. The CDR3 runs 12 residues. CDR3 in amino acids: CASSYQGREQYF.

J is TRBJ2-1 and V is TRBV10-3; as DNA is missing, the TRBD1 call by TCRdb cannot be tested. CDR3 length: 16 residues. Germline CDR1 and CDR2: ENHRY and SYGVKD. CDR3 region: CAISVLDSNSYNEQFF.

This rearrangement joins TRBV11-2 to TRBJ1-1. This CDR3 has 12 amino acids. Germline V gives CDR1 SGHAT, CDR2 FQNNGV. The CDR3 reads CASSYWDTEAFF.

The chain's CDR3 is CATSSSRSRGDTQYF. The V gene is TRBV15, the J gene TRBJ2-3; the TCRdb D gene call, TRBD1, has no DNA to confirm it. The CDR3 contains 15 residues. The V gene's germline CDR1 is LNHNV and CDR2 YYDKDF (reference sequence).

CDR3 protein: CAIVTVMNTEAFF. This chain joins TRBV6-4 and TRBJ1-1. The germline V gene encodes CDR1 MRHNA and CDR2 SNTAGT. The CDR3 extends over 13 amino acids.